Below are 21 T cell receptor beta chains sequenced from a single sample in a study of T cell responses to AZD1222 COVID-19 vaccine. Data came from immunoSEQ multiplex PCR; TCRdb stores just in-frame clones and leaves some out. The table lists under 200,000 clones, roughly nine tenths of them singletons, with 3.6% in the top ten. The material was peripheral blood, obtained 28 days after the second dose of the MenACWY control vaccine. These receptors all stem from an adult who received the MenACWY meningococcal vaccine as a control.

The chain has TRBV6-5 and TRBJ2-3; 8 nucleotides match TRBD2. With V trimmed by 7 bases and J by 6 bases, 9 bases remained unmatched. The CDR3 runs 14 residues. Germline lookup yields CDR1 MNHEY and CDR2 SVGAGI. The CDR3 sequence: CASNLREGYDTQYF. The CDR3 nucleotides read TGTGCCAGCAACTTACGGGAGGGCTATGATACGCAGTATTTT.

The chain has TRBV11-3 and TRBJ2-1, with a tentative D call TRBD2 (6 bases). V was cut by 1 base and J by 4 bases, with 20 bases left in between. Germline-derived CDR1 and CDR2 are SGHNT and YENEEA. This CDR3 comprises 18 residues. CDR3 coding DNA: TGTGCCAGCAGCTTAGGGCGGCGGGGTTCAGCTGAATACAATGAGCAGTTCTTC. Translating gives CASSLGRRGSAEYNEQFF.

This chain uses TRBV19 with TRBJ2-3; 15 positions match TRBD2. The CDR3 runs to 16 residues. Looked up from germline, CDR1 is LNHDA and CDR2 is SQIVND (reference sequence). V shed 9 bases, J shed 5 bases, and the junction held 9 bases outside the gene matches. CDR3 DNA sequence: TGTGCCAGCCGAGCCGGGACTAGCGGGAGGATAGATACGCAGTATTTT. This codes for CASRAGTSGRIDTQYF.

The rearrangement joins TRBV19 to TRBJ1-5, with 10 bases fitting TRBD1. The trim removed 6 bases at V and 2 bases at J, leaving 4 bases unmatched. The germline V gene encodes CDR1 LNHDA and CDR2 SQIVND (reference sequence). This CDR3 is 15 amino acids long. The CDR3, as DNA: TGTGCCAGTAGGACAGGGGGCTTGGGCAATCAGCCCCAGCATTTT. Translation: CASRTGGLGNQPQHF.

On this clone: The junction does not match germline at one end; this may be a read error. The chain links TRBV7-9 to TRBJ2-1, with a weak D call TRBD2 (6 bases). Germline lookup yields CDR1 SEHNR and CDR2 FQNEAQ (reference sequence). The CDR3 covers 11 residues. The CDR3 DNA reads TGTGCCAGCAGCCGGGAGCTAGAGCGGTTCTTC. It translates to CASSRELERFF.

This chain links TRBV27 with TRBJ1-5; possibly TRBD1 for D (5 bases). Germline V CDR1 and CDR2: MNHEY, SMNVEV (reference sequence). CDR3 length equals 16 residues. The germline V and J ends were trimmed by 6 bases and 3 bases, with 18 bases remaining between them. The CDR3 sequence: CASSLGPGFINQPQHF. DNA of the CDR3: TGTGCCAGCAGCTTGGGGCCGGGGTTCATCAATCAGCCCCAGCATTTT.

The V and J genes are TRBV28 and TRBJ1-2; 7 bases agree with TRBD1. Trimming removed 5 bases from V and 4 bases from J; junction bases left unmatched: 16. The CDR3 contains 17 residues. The V gene's germline CDR1 is MDHEN and CDR2 SYDVKM. Written as DNA, the CDR3 is TGTGCCAGCAGTCCTACGAAGACAGGGCTCGCAAGCTATGGCTACACCTTC. Translation: CASSPTKTGLASYGYTF.

The gene calls are TRBV11-1 and TRBJ2-7; D unclear. V was trimmed by 0 bases and J by 4 bases, leaving 4 bases between them. The CDR3 consists of 12 residues. Germline lookup yields CDR1 SGHAT and CDR2 FQDESV (reference sequence). In DNA, the CDR3 is TGTGCCAGCAGCTTAGCAGGGTACGAGCAGTACTTC. Protein sequence: CASSLAGYEQYF.

This chain joins TRBV6-1 and TRBJ1-2; D ambiguous. Germline loops: CDR1 MNHNS, CDR2 SASEGT. Trimming removed 0 bases from V and 2 bases from J, with 4 bases in between. The CDR3 loop spans 13 amino acids. Here the CDR3 reads CASSEAANYGYTF. In DNA form, the CDR3 reads TGTGCCAGCAGTGAAGCAGCGAACTATGGCTACACCTTC.

V usage is TRBV6-1 and J usage is TRBJ1-4; D ambiguous. V was clipped by 3 bases and J by 3 bases, with 8 bases between them. The CDR3 is 14 amino acids. The germline V gene has CDR1 MNHNS and CDR2 SASEGT. This CDR3 is CASSENTSNEKLFF. The CDR3 region has the DNA TGTGCCAGCAGTGAGAACACTTCTAATGAAAAACTGTTTTTT.

The V gene is TRBV19, the J gene TRBJ1-5, with D hard to call. The germline V gene encodes CDR1 LNHDA and CDR2 SQIVND (reference sequence). Trimming removed 3 bases from V and 1 base from J, with 7 bases in between. The CDR3 covers 14 residues. The CDR3 protein is CASSIGASNQPQHF. CDR3 nucleotide sequence: TGTGCCAGTAGTATTGGTGCGAGCAATCAGCCCCAGCATTTT.

This sequence joins TRBV10-3 and TRBJ1-1, with TRBD1 matching over 8 bases. Germline CDR1 is ENHRY and CDR2 is SYGVKD. The CDR3 consists of 13 residues. The trim removed 7 bases at V and 1 base at J, leaving 2 bases unmatched. The CDR3 DNA is TGTGCCATCACCGGACAGGGGAACACTGAAGCTTTCTTT. It codes for CAITGQGNTEAFF.

This clone was observed a few times. The V gene is TRBV7-2, the J gene TRBJ2-1, with 10 positions matching TRBD1. CDR1 is SGHTA and CDR2 is FQGNSA in the germline V gene. The junction had 5 bases not matched to a gene; V was cut back by 6 bases and J by 3 bases. The CDR3 runs to 15 residues. The CDR3 DNA is TGTGCCAGCAGAAGGGACAGGGGTTTCTACAATGAGCAGTTCTTC. This codes for CASRRDRGFYNEQFF.

The chain recombines TRBV2 with TRBJ1-5; no clear D. Germline V CDR1 and CDR2: SNHLY, FYNNEI. The CDR3 has 11 amino acids. The V end was cut by 5 bases, the J end by 6 bases, with 5 bases between. In DNA, the CDR3 is TGTGCCAGCAGTAGAGGTCAGCCCCAGCATTTT. Translation gives CASSRGQPQHF.

The V and J genes are TRBV28 and TRBJ2-6; possibly TRBD1 or TRBD2 for D (5 bases each). Germline V gives CDR1 MDHEN, CDR2 SYDVKM. The CDR3 totals 13 residues. The V end was cut by 10 bases, the J end by 4 bases, with 11 bases between. DNA for the CDR3: TGTGCCATCTCCGGGGCCGGGGCCAACGTCCTGACTTTC. Protein sequence: CAISGAGANVLTF.

A single count supports this clone. This rearrangement joins TRBV6-5 to TRBJ2-2, with 7 positions matching TRBD2. The V gene end was trimmed by 7 bases and the J gene end by 3 bases; junction bases not matched to a gene: 8. The CDR3 totals 15 residues. Per germline, CDR1 MNHEY and CDR2 SVGAGI. The CDR3 here is CASIPASGHTGELFF. The CDR3 nucleotides read TGTGCCAGCATCCCGGCTAGCGGTCACACCGGGGAGCTGTTTTTT.

This clone was picked up a small number of times. The CDR3 loop is CASRPTWTGELFF. For the CDR3, the DNA is TGTGCCAGCAGGCCCACATGGACCGGGGAGCTGTTTTTT. This chain links TRBV6-5 with TRBJ2-2, with D unresolved. Trimming took 6 bases from V and 5 from J, leaving 10 bases between them. The CDR3 spans 13 residues. Germline values: CDR1 MNHEY, CDR2 SVGAGI.

This chain uses TRBV28 with TRBJ1-5; D is undetermined. This CDR3 is built from 14 residues. V lost 3 bases and J 2 bases, leaving 8 bases between the germline ends. Germline V lookup: CDR1 MDHEN, CDR2 SYDVKM. This chain's CDR3 is CASSLFGGNQPQHF. The CDR3 DNA follows: TGTGCCAGCAGTTTGTTCGGGGGCAATCAGCCCCAGCATTTT.

The J gene is TRBJ2-7, the V gene TRBV25-1; 7 bases are shared with TRBD2. Germline-derived CDR1 and CDR2 are MGHDK and SYGVNS. CDR3 length equals 15 residues. The V and J ends lost 4 bases and 6 bases, in that order; junction bases with no gene match: 12. CDR3 nucleotide sequence: TGTGCCAGCAGTGTGGGTAGGCGGGAGAAGGGCGAGCAGTACTTC. Amino acid sequence: CASSVGRREKGEQYF.

The chain links TRBV24-1 to TRBJ2-7; D not certain. The CDR3 is 11 residues long. Germline V gives CDR1 KGHDR, CDR2 SFDVKD. V was cut by 10 bases and J by 4 bases, with 10 bases left in between. The CDR3 nucleotides are TGTGCCACTTCTACTGCATACGAGCAGTACTTC. Amino acids: CATSTAYEQYF.

V gene TRBV11-3 combines with J gene TRBJ2-7; D is perhaps TRBD1 (5 bases). Trimming left V 5 bases short and J 1 base short, with 15 bases between. Germline CDR1 reads SGHNT; CDR2 reads YENEEA. The CDR3 totals 15 residues. The CDR3 region is CASSRSDILSYEQYF. The CDR3, as DNA: TGTGCCAGCAGCCGGTCGGACATTCTATCCTACGAGCAGTACTTC.